Shown below are 2 T cell receptor beta chains from a single sample sequenced in a study of regulatory T cells in long-lasting Graves disease. Construction of TCR beta libraries relied on iRepertoire HTBI primers and on Arm-PCR targeting CDR3 regions. TCRdb re-analysed the multiplex PCR reads in MiXCR, keeping a single row per CDR3 protein. The profile shows about 440,000 distinct CDR3 sequences, approximately 15% of them singletons. Time point described: newly diagnosed GD, antithyroid drugs for less than 3 months. From PBMCs, RNA was extracted and then used to make the TCR library. These data were also filed under a second study, of T cells in Graves' hyperthyroidism and ophthalmopathy.

Sequenced material: peripheral blood mononuclear cells (PBMCs), taken at new diagnosis, from a patient treated with antithyroid drugs. The source of these receptors is a woman in her twenties or thirties with Graves disease.

This clonotype was seen repeatedly, ten times or more. The chain combines TRBV6-2 or TRBV6-3 with TRBJ2-6; D gene ambiguous. This CDR3 has 14 amino acids. Deletions cut 6 bases from V and 4 bases from J, with 10 bases between. CDR1 is MNHEY, CDR2 SVGEGT, per germline. The CDR3 DNA is TGTGCCAGCAGGCGGACGAGAGGGGCCAACGTCCTGACTTTC. It translates to CASRRTRGANVLTF.

This clonotype was seen at least ten times. This chain uses TRBV12-5 with TRBJ2-5, with a tentative D call TRBD2 (5 bases). Trimming removed 9 bases at V and 7 bases at J, with 15 bases between. CDR1 LGHNT and CDR2 FRNRAP come from the germline V gene. This CDR3 comprises 12 residues. In DNA, the CDR3 is TGTGCTAGCGAGGACTTAATGGGGACCCAGTACTTC. Residues: CASEDLMGTQYF.